Each of the 25 T cell receptor beta chains below was sequenced from the same sample in a study of beta chain features in type 1 diabetes. Their recognized antigens are unknown. The study reverse transcribed the entire isolated RNA, so it sequenced expressed TCRB transcripts. Sequenced by immunoSEQ multiplex PCR; TCRdb stores in-frame clones only, minus some. The sample has just under 150,000 clones, approximately 13% seen once. Study-wide findings and caveats: A moderate, significant TCRB CDR3 shortening appeared in type 1 diabetes across four CD4+ subsets.

Sequenced: central memory CD4+ T cells from blood. The receptor set was obtained from a man aged 18 to 35 with type 1 diabetes.

The sample holds a few counts of this clone. This rearrangement joins TRBV5-6 to TRBJ2-7, with TRBD1 matching over 10 bases. The CDR3 is 14 residues long. Germline values: CDR1 SGHDT, CDR2 YYEEEE. The V gene end was trimmed by 4 bases and the J gene end by 7 bases; junction bases not matched to a gene: 8. CDR3 bases: TGTGCCAGCAGCCCAAGACAGGGGGCGCGGGAGCAGTACTTC. Protein product: CASSPRQGAREQYF.

The V and J genes are TRBV18 and TRBJ1-1, with D perhaps matching TRBD1 (5 bases). The germline V and J ends were trimmed by 0 bases and 1 base, with 9 bases remaining between them. The CDR3 spans 15 residues. CDR1 is KGHSH and CDR2 is LQKENI in the germline V gene. CDR3 amino acids: CASSPPKGENTEAFF. The CDR3 DNA is TGTGCCAGCTCACCACCGAAAGGGGAGAACACTGAAGCTTTCTTT.

The genes are TRBV14 and TRBJ2-7; D uncertain. The V end was cut by 4 bases, the J end by 2 bases, with 9 bases between. This CDR3 is built from 13 residues. Germline V lookup: CDR1 SGHDN, CDR2 FVKESK. As DNA, the CDR3 is TGTGCCAGCAGCCCGGACGGTACCTACGAGCAGTACTTC. It encodes CASSPDGTYEQYF.

As DNA, the CDR3 is TGCAGCGTTGTATCGGGGACAAACACTGAAGCTTTCTTT. Protein: CSVVSGTNTEAFF. The chain carries TRBV29-1 and TRBJ1-1; D is perhaps TRBD1 (6 bases). The V end lost 4 bases, the J end lost 2 bases, and 11 bases lay between the germline ends. Germline V gene lookup returns CDR1 SQVTM and CDR2 ANQGSEA. CDR3 length: 13 amino acids.

The rearrangement links TRBV30 to TRBJ2-5; D may match TRBD1 or TRBD2 (5 bases each). The CDR3 loop spans 13 amino acids. Germline CDR1 is GTSNPN and CDR2 is SVGIG (reference sequence). V lost 7 bases to trimming and J lost 5 bases, with 17 bases between them. CDR3 protein: CAFKGPSGETQYF. CDR3 nucleotide sequence: TGTGCCTTCAAGGGACCGTCGGGCGAGACCCAGTACTTC.

J is TRBJ1-1 and V is TRBV30; D gene uncertain. V was trimmed by 0 bases and J by 14 bases, leaving 16 bases between them. CDR1 is GTSNPN and CDR2 is SVGIG in the germline V gene (reference sequence). This CDR3 comprises 12 residues. The DNA of the CDR3 is TGTGCCTGGAGTGTAGCTGGGCCCGGCGGGTTCTTT. Residues: CAWSVAGPGGFF.

This clone is categorized as medium-sized (0.01 to 0.1%). The chain carries TRBV7-2 and TRBJ2-2, with D unclear. Per germline, CDR1 SGHTA and CDR2 FQGNSA. CDR3 length: 13 amino acids. V was pared by 5 bases and J by 5 bases, with 9 bases between. CDR3 sequence (DNA): TGTGCCAGCAGCCTCCTAGGGACCGGGGAGCTGTTTTTT. It specifies CASSLLGTGELFF. Variable domain in full (rest from reference TRBV7-2 and TRBJ2-2): GAGVSQSPSNKVTEKGKDVELRCDPISGHTALYWYRQSLGQGLEFLIYFQGNSAPDKSGLPSDRFSAERTGGSVSTLTIQRTQQEDSAVYLCASSLLGTGELFFGEGSRLTVL.

The chain combines TRBV9 with TRBJ1-2; possibly TRBD1 for D (5 bases). This CDR3 has 13 amino acids. Trimming pared 0 bases from V and 8 bases from J, leaving 11 bases between. Germline-derived CDR1 and CDR2 are SGDLS and YYNGEE. CDR3 in amino acids: CASSVGGAKGYTF. For the CDR3, the DNA is TGTGCCAGCAGCGTAGGCGGGGCTAAGGGCTACACCTTC.

The J gene is TRBJ2-1, the V gene TRBV18; unclear D gene. V was trimmed by 1 base and J by 5 bases, leaving 6 bases between them. This CDR3 region has 13 residues. Germline V lookup: CDR1 KGHSH, CDR2 LQKENI. The DNA of the CDR3 is TGTGCCAGCTCACCACGGGCCAACAATGAGCAGTTCTTC. Encoded protein: CASSPRANNEQFF. Based on the CDR3 plus reference TRBV18 and TRBJ2-1, the full variable domain is NAGVMQNPRHLVRRRGQEARLRCSPMKGHSHVYWYRQLPEEGLKFMVYLQKENIIDESGMPKERFSAEFPKEGPSILRIQQVVRGDSAAYFCASSPRANNEQFFGPGTRLTVL.

There are a few counts of this clone. This chain joins TRBV5-1 and TRBJ2-3, with D possibly matching TRBD1 (6 bases). The CDR3 spans 15 residues. V was trimmed by 0 bases and J by 6 bases, leaving 14 bases between them. Germline V gives CDR1 SGHRS, CDR2 YFSETQ. This CDR3 reads CASSLGPGVGDTQYF. As DNA, the CDR3 is TGCGCCAGCAGCTTGGGACCAGGGGTCGGGGATACGCAGTATTTT. The whole variable domain, filled in from reference TRBV5-1 and TRBJ2-3, reads KAGVTQTPRYLIKTRGQQVTLSCSPISGHRSVSWYQQTPGQGLQFLFEYFSETQRNKGNFPGRFSGRQFSNSRSEMNVSTLELGDSALYLCASSLGPGVGDTQYFGPGTRLTVL.

The V call is TRBV19, the J call TRBJ1-5, with no clear D. With 5 bases removed from V and 2 bases from J, the gap between germline ends came to 10 bases. There are 14 residues in the CDR3. Germline V gives CDR1 LNHDA, CDR2 SQIVND (reference sequence). CDR3 in DNA: TGTGCCAGTAGTCGTATGAACGGCAATCAGCCCCAGCATTTT. Protein: CASSRMNGNQPQHF.

This clone has only a few counts. This chain uses TRBV18 with TRBJ1-1, with D perhaps TRBD1 (5 bases). Deletions cut 2 bases from V and 1 base from J, with 8 bases between. The CDR3 runs 14 residues. Per the germline V gene, CDR1 is KGHSH and CDR2 is LQKENI. The CDR3 sequence is CASSPGGGNTEAFF. CDR3 sequence (DNA): TGTGCCAGCTCACCAGGGGGAGGGAACACTGAAGCTTTCTTT.

This clone was detected only a few times. This chain uses TRBV5-4 with TRBJ2-7; perhaps TRBD1 as D (6 bases). CDR1 and CDR2 (germline): SGHNT, YYREEE (reference sequence). The CDR3 has 14 amino acids. Trimming removed 4 bases from V and 5 bases from J, with 16 bases in between. The CDR3 region has the DNA TGTGCCAGCAGCCCCGTACCCAACAGGGACGAGCAGTACTTC. Its translation is CASSPVPNRDEQYF.

The chain carries TRBV7-8 and TRBJ1-5; TRBD1 matches 8 bases. The CDR3 runs to 16 residues. The V gene's germline CDR1 is SGHVS and CDR2 FQNEAQ. V dropped 1 base and J dropped 5; count of bases not matched to a gene: 7. CDR3 sequence reads: CASSLEADRAYQPQHF. The CDR3 coding sequence is TGTGCCAGCAGCTTAGAAGCGGACAGGGCTTATCAGCCCCAGCATTTT.

The table lists this clone with a few counts. V and J are TRBV28 and TRBJ2-5, with 10 bases fitting TRBD2. CDR3 length: 15 residues. Germline V gene sequence: CDR1 MDHEN, CDR2 SYDVKM. The DNA of the CDR3 is TGTGCGACGGCAATCGGAGCGGGGGGGCAAGAGACCCAGTACTTC. This gives the protein CATAIGAGGQETQYF. The full variable domain, completed using reference TRBV28 and TRBJ2-5, is DVKVTQSSRYLVKRTGEKVFLECVQDMDHENMFWYRQDPGLGLRLIYFSYDVKMKEKGDIPEGYSVSREKKERFSLILESASTNQTSMYLCATAIGAGGQETQYFGPGTRLLVL.

This clone appeared a few times. In nucleotides, the CDR3 is TGTGCCAGCACCTTGGGGGCGAGCTCCTACGAGCAGTACTTC. Translating gives CASTLGASSYEQYF. This chain joins TRBV28 and TRBJ2-7, with a tentative D call TRBD1 (6 bases). Germline V lookup: CDR1 MDHEN, CDR2 SYDVKM. The length of the CDR3 is 14 residues. V lost 7 bases and J lost 0, with 13 bases in between.

This chain uses TRBV5-1 with TRBJ2-5, with no clear D. CDR1 SGHRS and CDR2 YFSETQ come from the germline V gene. V was pared by 0 bases and J by 5 bases, with 17 bases between. The CDR3 contains 16 residues. The CDR3 loop is CASSLGGGFEVETQYF. The CDR3 DNA follows: TGCGCCAGCAGCTTGGGTGGCGGCTTTGAGGTCGAGACCCAGTACTTC.

The chain has TRBV18 and TRBJ2-3, with 7 nucleotides matching TRBD1. This CDR3 is built from 15 residues. Germline CDR1 KGHSH, CDR2 LQKENI. J gave up 4 bases and V 3 bases, and 7 bases lay outside the gene matches. As DNA, the CDR3 is TGTGCCAGCTCACCCAACAGGGGTCTCCCAGATACGCAGTATTTT. This gives the protein CASSPNRGLPDTQYF. Full variable domain (outside the CDR3, taken from reference TRBV18 and TRBJ2-3): NAGVMQNPRHLVRRRGQEARLRCSPMKGHSHVYWYRQLPEEGLKFMVYLQKENIIDESGMPKERFSAEFPKEGPSILRIQQVVRGDSAAYFCASSPNRGLPDTQYFGPGTRLTVL.

This clone has more than one count but fewer than ten. The gene calls are TRBV10-3 and TRBJ1-6; 7 nucleotides match TRBD1. Germline loops: CDR1 ENHRY, CDR2 SYGVKD. The CDR3 totals 15 residues. Unmatched junction bases numbered 10, after V lost 5 bases and J lost 9 bases. The CDR3 reads CAISTRTGGGSPLHF. The CDR3 nucleotides read TGTGCCATCAGTACCCGGACAGGTGGAGGTTCACCCCTCCACTTT.

This clone was picked up a small number of times. V and J are TRBV29-1 and TRBJ2-4; 10 bases align to TRBD1. The germline gives CDR1 SQVTM, CDR2 ANQGSEA. With 4 bases clipped from V and 7 bases from J, the junction kept 4 bases outside the gene matches. This CDR3 is built from 13 residues. The CDR3 loop is CSVGGTGENIQYF. DNA for the CDR3: TGCAGCGTTGGAGGGACAGGGGAGAACATTCAGTACTTC.

V gene TRBV28 combines with J gene TRBJ1-3, with 8 bases fitting TRBD1. The junction had 9 bases not matched to a gene; V was cut back by 7 bases and J by 4 bases. CDR1 is MDHEN and CDR2 is SYDVKM in the germline V gene. This CDR3 is built from 15 residues. The CDR3 DNA is TGTGCCAGCATGTCAGGGGGCAATTCGGGAAACACCATATATTTT. Encoded protein: CASMSGGNSGNTIYF.

A few counts support this clone. This sequence joins TRBV9 and TRBJ2-7, with TRBD1 identical over 8 bases. V trimming: 0 bases; J trimming: 2 bases; junction bases outside the gene matches: 7. This CDR3 has 16 amino acids. Germline assignment: CDR1 SGDLS and CDR2 YYNGEE. CDR3 residues: CASSVATGVGTYEQYF. DNA of the CDR3: TGTGCCAGCAGCGTAGCGACAGGGGTGGGGACCTACGAGCAGTACTTC.

The rearrangement uses TRBV29-1 and TRBJ1-2; 7 bases align to TRBD1. V dropped 0 bases and J dropped 3; count of bases not matched to a gene: 25. The germline gives CDR1 SQVTM, CDR2 ANQGSEA. The CDR3 has 21 residues. Written as DNA, the CDR3 is TGCAGCGTTGAAGATCAATTCCGGGACAGCACCCAAGCTGGAATTGACTATGGCTACACCTTC. Residues: CSVEDQFRDSTQAGIDYGYTF.

The chain recombines TRBV29-1 with TRBJ2-3, with 9 bases that match TRBD2. CDR1 and CDR2 (germline): SQVTM, ANQGSEA. Trimming removed 7 bases from V and 2 bases from J; junction bases left unmatched: 4. The CDR3 covers 13 residues. CDR3 nucleotides: TGCAGCGGAGCGGGGGGCGACACAGATACGCAGTATTTT. It specifies CSGAGGDTDTQYF.

The rearrangement links TRBV14 to TRBJ2-7; D could derive from TRBD1 or TRBD2 (6 bases each). V lost 1 base and J lost 9, with 13 bases in between. The germline V gene encodes CDR1 SGHDN and CDR2 FVKESK. The CDR3 length is 13 residues. The CDR3 DNA is TGTGCCAGCAGCCAAGTCTCTGGAGGGGGGCAGTACTTC. This encodes CASSQVSGGGQYF.